This T cell receptor (beta chain) was identified in a study of Graves' ophthalmopathy and Graves' hyperthyroidism. CDR3 length equals 14 residues. Germline V gene data show CDR1 as MNHEY and CDR2 as SVGAGI. The germline V and J ends were trimmed by 7 bases and 0 bases, with 10 bases remaining between them. Points from the study as a whole: Built on 13 signatures, a model told ophthalmopathy apart from stable hyperthyroidism with 85% to 90% sensitivity and 70% to 82% specificity.

This clonotype appeared many times. Its antigen is still unknown. The sequenced template was RNA, covering the TCR beta CDR3 region. RT-PCR with HTBI primers came first, then second-round multiplex PCR. MiXCR, run by TCRdb on the multiplex PCR reads, gives a single entry per CDR3 protein. The profile shows over a million distinct CDR3 sequences, about two fifths of them singletons. Source material: peripheral blood or thyroid tissue (not recorded which). The receptor was isolated from an adult man with Graves' hyperthyroidism. V is TRBV6-5 and J is TRBJ1-3; no reliable D call. The CDR3 here is CASKQKVSGNTIYF. For the CDR3, the DNA is TGTGCCAGCAAGCAGAAAGTCTCTGGAAACACCATATATTTT.